These T cell receptor beta chains were read from a single sample in a study of vaccination effects on CD4 cells after COVID-19. Clones were sequenced by immunoSEQ multiplex PCR, and TCRdb holds only the in-frame ones, with some missing. The repertoire holds fewer than 40,000 clones, with around four fifths as singletons. These receptors' antigens are unknown. The sample here was CD4+ T cells from PBMCs cultured with HCoV-NL63 spike peptides, taken after COVID-19 vaccination. The receptor set was obtained from a human donor who received a COVID-19 vaccine. Some clones in this sample may be carry-over from other donors' samples. CDR3s include the opening cysteine and the closing phenylalanine or tryptophan. The order of the fields is V gene, J gene, CDR3 protein.

TRBV24-1	TRBJ2-3	CATSDSWGESTQYF
TRBV6-5	TRBJ1-1	CASVLTGTTEAFF
TRBV5-1	TRBJ2-1	CASSHYSVRGDSEQFF
TRBV5-6	TRBJ1-5	CASSLNSYSNQPQHF
TRBV19	TRBJ1-4	CASRDLNEKLFF
TRBV9	TRBJ1-3	CASSVEGGSSGNTIYF
TRBV20-1	TRBJ2-4	CSASWGAKNIQYF
TRBV20-1	TRBJ2-3	CSANREIVRYF
TRBV7-9	TRBJ1-2	CASSLVGGHSHYGYTF
TRBV6-5	TRBJ1-1	CASSFLGTENTEAFF
TRBV5-5	TRBJ1-3	CASSLRQGGGNTIYF
TRBV7-2	TRBJ2-3	CASSLVGAGGGTDTQYF
TRBV29-1	TRBJ2-3	CSVEGAQGSSGGAQDTQYF
TRBV19	TRBJ1-5	CASSPGQGQPQHF
TRBV28	TRBJ1-3	CASSPPGRAGNTIYF
TRBV5-6	TRBJ2-3	CASSFRGRADTQYF
TRBV18	TRBJ1-4	CASSRDRVAEKLFF
TRBV7-7	TRBJ2-2	CASSFTTSGGAGELFF
TRBV4-2	TRBJ2-3	CASSQDLAGGFTDTQYF
TRBV7-2	TRBJ1-5	CASSLFSDSQHF
TRBV24-1	TRBJ2-2	CATSPGQGETGELFF
TRBV7-9	TRBJ2-1	CASSSGLRGLFF
TRBV12-3/TRBV12-4	TRBJ2-5	CASKTQGGETQYF
TRBV5-1	TRBJ1-2	CASREGGSDYGYTF
TRBV5-1	TRBJ1-2	CASSLLYGQGGYTF
TRBV29-1	TRBJ1-2	CSVVVGAYGYTF
TRBV28	TRBJ2-1	CASSYSQGSYNEQFF
TRBV18	TRBJ1-4	CASSDSGGRDEKLFF
TRBV18	TRBJ2-2	CASSQSQRGSAGELFF
TRBV10-3	TRBJ1-5	CAPNPGHRPVHYSNQPQHF
TRBV20-1	TRBJ2-5	CSAKTIGERYF
TRBV19	TRBJ1-5	CASSITPGPRYGQPQHF